Below, one TCR beta chain is given with its context. Losses at the gene ends were 2 bases for V and 1 base for J; bases not matched to a gene: 12. The CDR3 is 18 amino acids. CDR1 is MGHDK, CDR2 SYGVNS, per germline. The data belong to a study of shared T cell receptors in the human thymus. Clones were read by immunoSEQ multiplex PCR, and TCRdb kept only the in-frame ones, dropping some. This table holds 55,000 to 75,000 clones, about 96% found once. The sequenced sample consisted of thymocytes. This chain links TRBV25-1 with TRBJ2-3, with 7 bases fitting TRBD2. This TCR came from a human donor. The CDR3 here is CASSEPPGGAGGTDTQYF. CDR3 in DNA: TGTGCCAGCAGTGAACCACCAGGCGGGGCGGGGGGCACAGATACGCAGTATTTT.